Each of the 24 T cell receptor beta chains below was sequenced from the same sample in a study of T cell responses to AZD1222 COVID-19 vaccine. The protocol was immunoSEQ multiplex PCR, while the TCRdb copy is restricted to in-frame clones and leaves out a portion. The sample shows 65,000 to 95,000 clones, 80% to 90% of them seen only once. The sequenced sample was peripheral blood, obtained 28 days after the second AZD1222 dose. Source of these receptors: an adult who received the AZD1222 COVID-19 vaccine.

V gene TRBV6-1 combines with J gene TRBJ2-7, with 9 bases aligning to TRBD2. The CDR3 is 15 residues long. Trimming removed 3 bases from V and 4 bases from J; junction bases left unmatched: 7. Germline lookup yields CDR1 MNHNS and CDR2 SASEGT. Here the CDR3 reads CASSETGLAIYEQYF. CDR3 nucleotide sequence: TGTGCCAGCAGTGAGACAGGACTAGCGATTTACGAGCAGTACTTC.

This clone was found a few times. The chain carries TRBV2 and TRBJ1-5; no firm D call. Germline CDR1 and CDR2: SNHLY and FYNNEI. The ends were cut back, 5 bases at V and 1 base at J, with 6 bases in the middle. The CDR3 contains 13 residues. For the CDR3, the DNA is TGTGCCAGCAGTACACTCAGCAATCAGCCCCAGCATTTT. It yields the protein CASSTLSNQPQHF.

The J gene is TRBJ1-2, the V gene TRBV7-9; 8 nucleotides line up with TRBD1. Germline CDR1 SEHNR, CDR2 FQNEAQ (reference sequence). The ends lost 5 bases at V and 2 bases at J; junction bases unmatched: 4. The CDR3 has 14 amino acids. The DNA for the CDR3 is TGTGCCAGCAGCCCCCGACAGGGGAACTATGGCTACACCTTC. Encoded protein: CASSPRQGNYGYTF.

The chain couples TRBV9 to TRBJ1-2; no clear D. This CDR3 is 13 amino acids long. Germline V CDR1 and CDR2: SGDLS, YYNGEE. V was clipped by 3 bases and J by 8 bases, with 14 bases between them. The CDR3 bases are TGTGCCAGCAGCGCCGGGGTCGTGCGGGGCTACACCTTC. It translates to CASSAGVVRGYTF. Full variable domain (missing parts from reference TRBV9 and TRBJ1-2): DSGVTQTPKHLITATGQRVTLRCSPRSGDLSVYWYQQSLDQGLQFLIQYYNGEERAKGNILERFSAQQFPDLHSELNLSSLELGDSALYFCASSAGVVRGYTFGSGTRLTVV.

The chain employs TRBV29-1 and TRBJ1-1; tentatively, D is TRBD1 (5 bases). The germline V gene has CDR1 SQVTM and CDR2 ANQGSEA. Trimming removed 2 bases at V and 12 bases at J, with 37 bases between. The CDR3 is 19 amino acids. The CDR3 nucleotides read TGCAGCGTTGAATATTTGTTAGCAGGGTATGTCCTAGGTGGTACAGCGACTTTCTTT. The encoded protein is CSVEYLLAGYVLGGTATFF.

The chain couples TRBV9 to TRBJ1-1; 11 bases agree with TRBD1. V was pared by 4 bases and J by 0 bases, with 11 bases of the junction left unmatched. The CDR3 contains 18 residues. Germline assignment: CDR1 SGDLS and CDR2 YYNGEE. The CDR3 region has the DNA TGTGCCAGCAGCCCTGGGACAGGGGGGTCTAAATTGAACACTGAAGCTTTCTTT. This translates into CASSPGTGGSKLNTEAFF.

This rearrangement joins TRBV6-6 to TRBJ1-5, with D unclear. The length of the CDR3 is 13 residues. Germline assignment: CDR1 MNHNY and CDR2 SVGAGI (reference sequence). V lost 2 bases, J lost 6 bases, and 8 bases lay in between. CDR3 bases: TGTGCCAGCAGTTACGCGGACGGTCAGCCCCAGCATTTT. This codes for CASSYADGQPQHF.

The V call is TRBV24-1, the J call TRBJ2-3; the D gene is possibly TRBD2 (6 bases). The germline V gene encodes CDR1 KGHDR and CDR2 SFDVKD. This CDR3 comprises 13 residues. V was cut by 5 bases and J by 8 bases, with 13 bases left in between. CDR3 DNA: TGTGCCACCAGTGGATCATCGGAGGGTACGCAGTATTTT. This codes for CATSGSSEGTQYF.

This clone is deemed medium-sized. This chain uses TRBV5-4 with TRBJ2-7, with TRBD1 identical over 7 bases. The J segment lost 3 bases and the V segment lost 5 bases, leaving 2 bases of the junction unmatched. There are 12 residues in the CDR3. Germline V lookup: CDR1 SGHNT, CDR2 YYREEE (reference sequence). The CDR3 region has the DNA TGTGCCAGCAGGGGGGACAGCTACGAGCAGTACTTC. Its translation: CASRGDSYEQYF.

The chain carries TRBV5-8 and TRBJ1-2; maybe TRBD1 (5 bases). V gave up 1 base and J gave up 0 bases, with 7 bases separating them. Germline-derived CDR1 and CDR2 are SGHTS and YDEGEE. The CDR3 runs to 14 residues. The CDR3, as DNA: TGTGCCAGCAGCTTGCAGGGAGCTAACTATGGCTACACCTTC. This sequence encodes CASSLQGANYGYTF.

The rearrangement links TRBV14 to TRBJ1-6; 7 bases agree with TRBD1. CDR3 size: 14 residues. V shed 4 bases, J shed 8 bases, and the junction held 5 bases outside the gene matches. CDR1 and CDR2 from the germline V gene are SGHDN and FVKESK. This CDR3 is CASSLQGYDSPLHF. The CDR3 region has the DNA TGTGCCAGCAGCCTACAGGGGTATGATTCACCCCTCCACTTT.

The chain links TRBV9 to TRBJ2-2, with D unresolved. CDR1 is SGDLS and CDR2 is YYNGEE in the germline V gene. The V end was cut by 4 bases, the J end by 2 bases, with 9 bases between. The CDR3 has 14 residues. CDR3 coding DNA: TGTGCCAGCAGCCCCTCTCATAACACCGGGGAGCTGTTTTTT. Amino acid sequence: CASSPSHNTGELFF.

In its sample, this clone was seen once. The chain employs TRBV6-1 and TRBJ1-1; no definite D call. Germline-derived CDR1 and CDR2 are MNHNS and SASEGT. V shed 2 bases and J shed 11 bases, with 18 bases lying between them. This CDR3 has 14 residues. CDR3 DNA: TGTGCCAGCAGTGAAATTACCTGGATCAGTAAGGCTTTCTTT. Translating gives CASSEITWISKAFF.

The V and J genes are TRBV6-1 and TRBJ1-2; D call uncertain. The germline V gene encodes CDR1 MNHNS and CDR2 SASEGT. CDR3 length: 14 residues. V gave up 2 bases and J gave up 5 bases, with 12 bases separating them. Here the CDR3 reads CASSEIRTEYGYTF. The CDR3 DNA reads TGTGCCAGCAGTGAAATTCGTACAGAATATGGCTACACCTTC.

This sequence joins TRBV19 and TRBJ1-2, with D unclear. Germline CDR1 reads LNHDA; CDR2 reads SQIVND (reference sequence). The V end was cut by 4 bases, the J end by 9 bases, with 12 bases between. This CDR3 is built from 12 residues. The CDR3 reads CASSTRDSSYTF. CDR3 bases: TGTGCCAGTAGTACTCGGGATTCAAGCTACACCTTC.

The chain has TRBV5-5 and TRBJ1-3; 7 bases are a match to TRBD1. Germline V gene lookup returns CDR1 SGHKS and CDR2 YYEKEE (reference sequence). The CDR3 is made up of 14 amino acids. V was pared by 2 bases and J by 5 bases, with 4 bases of the junction left unmatched. CDR3 bases: TGTGCCAGCAGCTTACAGGGGAACAGAAACACCATATATTTT. This gives the protein CASSLQGNRNTIYF. The variable domain in full, completed from reference TRBV5-5 and TRBJ1-3, reads DAGVTQSPTHLIKTRGQQVTLRCSPISGHKSVSWYQQVLGQGPQFIFQYYEKEERGRGNFPDRFSARQFPNYSSELNVNALLLGDSALYLCASSLQGNRNTIYFGEGSWLTVV.

The chain is built from TRBV7-9 and TRBJ1-1; D gene uncertain. Germline V gene data show CDR1 as SEHNR and CDR2 as FQNEAQ (reference sequence). Trimming stripped 5 bases from V and 12 bases from J, with 19 bases between. CDR3 length: 13 amino acids. In DNA, the CDR3 is TGTGCCAGCAGCCCGGCCCTGACTTCGCCGCCTTTCTTT. The encoded protein is CASSPALTSPPFF.

CDR3 amino acids: CASSDGGESYEQYF. The CDR3 DNA is TGTGCCAGCAGTGACGGCGGGGAATCCTACGAGCAGTACTTC. The chain recombines TRBV2 with TRBJ2-7; TRBD2 might be the D (6 bases). The CDR3 has 14 residues. Germline CDR1 is SNHLY and CDR2 is FYNNEI. The V end lost 3 bases, the J end lost 1 base, and 10 bases lay between the germline ends.

The DNA for the CDR3 is TGTGCCAGCAGCGTAGTTCTAGCGGGGGGGCCAGATACGCAGTATTTT. This codes for CASSVVLAGGPDTQYF. The chain employs TRBV9 and TRBJ2-3, with 12 bases lining up with TRBD2. In germline, CDR1 is SGDLS, CDR2 YYNGEE. J lost 4 bases, V lost 0 bases, and 3 bases had no gene match. The CDR3 totals 16 residues. The whole variable domain, filled in from reference TRBV9 and TRBJ2-3, reads DSGVTQTPKHLITATGQRVTLRCSPRSGDLSVYWYQQSLDQGLQFLIQYYNGEERAKGNILERFSAQQFPDLHSELNLSSLELGDSALYFCASSVVLAGGPDTQYFGPGTRLTVL.

The rearrangement links TRBV28 to TRBJ2-2; D not certain. Germline loops: CDR1 MDHEN, CDR2 SYDVKM. V dropped 5 bases and J dropped 6 bases, with 16 bases sitting between them. The CDR3 consists of 15 residues. This CDR3 reads CASSGFRSSAGELFF. The CDR3 DNA follows: TGTGCCAGCAGTGGATTTAGGTCGTCCGCCGGGGAGCTGTTTTTT.

This chain joins TRBV5-8 and TRBJ1-1, with 9 bases identical to TRBD1. Losses at the gene ends were 5 bases for V and 6 bases for J; bases not matched to a gene: 2. This CDR3 has 12 amino acids. Germline CDR1 reads SGHTS; CDR2 reads YDEGEE. CDR3 protein: CASRQGAPEAFF. The CDR3 DNA follows: TGTGCCAGCAGACAGGGGGCTCCTGAAGCTTTCTTT.

This chain connects TRBV18 to TRBJ2-7, with D perhaps matching TRBD1 or TRBD2 (5 bases each). There are 15 residues in the CDR3. V lost 2 bases and J lost 3, with 14 bases in between. Germline V lookup: CDR1 KGHSH, CDR2 LQKENI. The CDR3 DNA follows: TGTGCCAGCTCACCAACGGGACGGACCCGCTACGAGCAGTACTTC. Protein sequence: CASSPTGRTRYEQYF.

This chain connects TRBV29-1 to TRBJ1-2, with D perhaps TRBD1 (6 bases). The length of the CDR3 is 10 residues. Germline V CDR1 and CDR2: SQVTM, ANQGSEA. The V end was cut by 5 bases, the J end by 10 bases, with 11 bases between. CDR3 in DNA: TGCAGCGTTCAAGGGGGGGACTACACCTTC. Protein sequence: CSVQGGDYTF.

V usage is TRBV7-9 and J usage is TRBJ1-1; TRBD1 agrees at 7 bases. The CDR3 loop spans 18 amino acids. Germline CDR1 is SEHNR and CDR2 is FQNEAQ (reference sequence). J gave up 2 bases and V 6 bases, and 18 bases lay outside the gene matches. This chain's CDR3 is CASSPTRQGRGTNTEAFF. CDR3 DNA sequence: TGTGCCAGCAGTCCAACCAGACAGGGACGAGGTACTAACACTGAAGCTTTCTTT. The full variable domain, rest sourced from reference TRBV7-9 and TRBJ1-1, is DTGVSQNPRHKITKRGQNVTFRCDPISEHNRLYWYRQTLGQGPEFLTYFQNEAQLEKSRLLSDRFSAERPKGSFSTLEIQRTEQGDSAMYLCASSPTRQGRGTNTEAFFGQGTRLTVV.